This T cell receptor (beta chain) was sequenced in a study of T cells in women clearing cervical HPV infection. Background on the study: Controls were women whose single incident HPV16 infection cleared within 12 months without precancer or cancer.

Profiled with immunoSEQ multiplex PCR; TCRdb holds only in-frame clones, not every one. The sample shows fewer than 30,000 clones, and around 3.5% sits with its ten largest clones. Findings and caveats of the study: Timing of associations relative to infection is unclear; T-cell subsets were not isolated.

This CDR3 is built from 21 residues. Looked up from germline, CDR1 is ENHRY and CDR2 is SYGVKD. V shed 2 bases, J shed 0 bases, and the junction held 11 bases outside the gene matches. Of note for this clone: No antigen is known for it. Read data end 3 residues before the CDR3 end; the end is taken from the germline J gene.

V is TRBV10-3 and J is TRBJ1-6, with TRBD1 identical over 12 bases. The sequence was obtained from a woman aged 18-69 years with a cervical HPV16 infection that either progressed to CIN3+ or cleared (not recorded which). Sequenced material: blood buffy coat. The DNA read from the CDR3 is TGTGCCATCAGTGAGAGGAAAGGGGGACAGGGGGCAAGCTCCTATAATTCACCC. Residues: CAISERKGGQGASSYNSP. The full CDR3 is CAISERKGGQGASSYNSPLHF.